This TCR beta chain was identified during a study of T cell changes during pregnancy in multiple sclerosis. Using immunoSEQ multiplex PCR, the repertoire was profiled, and TCRdb retains in-frame clones only, with some absent. This table holds about 77,000 clones, just over 90% found once. Germline V lookup: CDR1 MDHEN, CDR2 SYDVKM. This CDR3 has 14 amino acids. V lost 6 bases to trimming and J lost 10 bases; unmatched junction nucleotides: 8. This clone has only a few counts. The chain combines TRBV28 with TRBJ2-1; 11 bases fit TRBD2. The receptor was derived from a female donor in good health, enrolled as a control in a pregnancy study. This specimen was peripheral blood, taken after pregnancy. Written as DNA, the CDR3 is TGTGCCAGCAGAATGCCAGGGACTAGCGGAGAGCAGTTCTTC. Protein product: CASRMPGTSGEQFF.